This is a list of T cell receptor beta chains from one sample in a study of siplizumab effects on memory and regulatory T cells. Here immunoSEQ multiplex PCR was the method, and the copy in TCRdb shows in-frame clones only, minus some. Among 95,000 to 130,000 clones listed, 94% were seen once. Sequencing used non-Treg CD4+ T cells sorted from blood. The origin of the receptors is a human donor in good health. Both conserved end residues are part of each CDR3. D genes are given only for firm matches. Expanded clones get a size class; other rows say once, few or many, or leave the size out.

J gene | clone size | D gene | V gene | CDR3 protein | CDR3 DNA
TRBJ1-6 | . | . | TRBV18 | CASSADSLSPLHF | TGTGCCAGCTCTGCAGACAGTTTGTCACCCCTCCACTTT
TRBJ1-2 | . | . | TRBV5-1 | CASSPVGGGSYGYTF | TGTGCCAGCAGCCCGGTAGGTGGCGGGAGCTATGGCTACACCTTC
TRBJ1-6 | . | . | TRBV2 | CASSEGAPNSPLHF | TGTGCCAGCAGTGAGGGTGCCCCGAATTCACCCCTCCACTTT
TRBJ2-5 | . | . | TRBV18 | CASSPLISEQETQYF | TGTGCCAGCTCACCACTGATTTCAGAGCAAGAGACCCAGTACTTC
TRBJ2-7 | . | . | TRBV6-5 | CASTSGTHYEQYF | TGTGCCAGCACCTCGGGGACCCACTACGAGCAGTACTTC
TRBJ1-6 | few | TRBD1 | TRBV5-6 | CASTRDRGNSPLHF | TGTGCCAGCACCCGGGACAGGGGAAATTCACCCCTCCACTTT
TRBJ1-1 | . | . | TRBV5-1 | CASSRDKGNTEAFF | TGCGCCAGCAGCAGGGACAAAGGGAACACTGAAGCTTTCTTT
TRBJ2-1 | . | TRBD2 | TRBV6-5 | CASFTSGGPYNEQFF | TGTGCCAGTTTCACTAGCGGGGGGCCCTACAATGAGCAGTTCTTC
TRBJ1-4 | . | TRBD1 | TRBV6-1 | CASSGQGAGDEKLFF | TGTGCCAGCAGCGGGCAGGGGGCAGGAGATGAAAAACTGTTTTTT
TRBJ1-1 | . | . | TRBV11-1 | CASSLISGYTEAFF | TGTGCCAGCAGCTTAATTTCAGGGTATACTGAAGCTTTCTTT